This T cell receptor beta chain is drawn from a study of control samples from healthy donors and cancer patients. The CDR3 loop spans 13 amino acids. The germline gives CDR1 GTSNPN, CDR2 SVGIG (reference sequence). V was shortened by 0 bases and J by 6 bases, with 9 bases between the two germline ends. TCRdb's copy holds only in-frame clones and misses some; the assay was immunoSEQ multiplex PCR. This sample has approximately 70,000 clones; 75% to 85% occur once, and the top ten carry approximately 14%. This chain joins TRBV30 and TRBJ1-5; a weak D match, TRBD1 (5 bases). The receptor comes from a man aged 55 to 70 in good health. Sample: blood. The CDR3: CAWSVQGLQPQHF. The CDR3, as DNA: TGTGCCTGGAGTGTGCAGGGTCTTCAGCCCCAGCATTTT.